The 30 T cell receptor beta chains below all came from one sample that was sequenced in a study of T cell responses to AZD1222 COVID-19 vaccine. Sequencing used immunoSEQ multiplex PCR; TCRdb keeps in-frame clones, though not all of them. The sample shows around 100,000 clones, approximately 89% of them seen only once. This specimen was peripheral blood, taken 28 days after the second AZD1222 dose. The receptors here all came from an adult who received the AZD1222 COVID-19 vaccine.

The rearrangement uses TRBV18 and TRBJ2-3; the match to TRBD1 covers 12 bases. V shed 8 bases and J 0 bases; nucleotides not matched to a gene: 15. This CDR3 is 19 amino acids long. Germline CDR1 reads KGHSH; CDR2 reads LQKENI. The CDR3 DNA sequence: TGTGCCAGCCAACGGCCCGGGACAGGGGGCGGCGAGAGCACAGATACGCAGTATTTT. This sequence encodes CASQRPGTGGGESTDTQYF.

This chain joins TRBV27 and TRBJ2-1, with TRBD2 matching over 13 bases. This CDR3 comprises 15 residues. CDR1 and CDR2 from the germline V gene are MNHEY and SMNVEV (reference sequence). J lost 9 bases, V lost 4 bases, and 6 bases had no gene match. DNA of the CDR3: TGTGCCAGCAGTTCAGGGACTAGCGGGAATAGTGAGCAGTTCTTC. Encoded protein: CASSSGTSGNSEQFF.

The chain's CDR3 is CASSARPGTSANEQFF. DNA of the CDR3: TGTGCCAGCAGCGCCAGACCCGGGACTAGCGCCAATGAGCAGTTCTTC. The chain employs TRBV9 and TRBJ2-1; 10 bases line up with TRBD2. Germline trimming cut 3 bases from V and 6 bases from J; bases unmatched to any gene: 9. CDR3 length: 16 residues. In germline, CDR1 is SGDLS, CDR2 YYNGEE.

This sequence joins TRBV30 and TRBJ1-1; 12 bases are a match to TRBD1. The ends lost 1 base at V and 5 bases at J; junction bases unmatched: 11. CDR3 size: 17 residues. Germline V lookup: CDR1 GTSNPN, CDR2 SVGIG (reference sequence). The CDR3 coding sequence is TGTGCCTGGAGTGCTTTGGGACAGGGGGCGAGGAGGACTGAAGCTTTCTTT. Protein product: CAWSALGQGARRTEAFF.

V and J are TRBV6-5 and TRBJ1-1, with D possibly TRBD1 on 5 matching bases. V dropped 8 bases and J dropped 4 bases, with 14 bases sitting between them. In germline, CDR1 is MNHEY, CDR2 SVGAGI. CDR3 length equals 13 residues. The CDR3 region is CASGRGRATEAFF. The CDR3 DNA sequence: TGTGCCAGCGGGCGGGGCAGAGCCACTGAAGCTTTCTTT.

The table lists this clone with a count of one. The CDR3: CASSSDGYGYTF. Written as DNA, the CDR3 is TGTGCCAGCAGCTCGGACGGGTATGGCTACACCTTC. The V call is TRBV5-5, the J call TRBJ1-2; unclear D gene. Trimming removed 3 bases from V and 5 bases from J, with 8 bases in between. The CDR3 has 12 residues. Germline V gene data show CDR1 as SGHKS and CDR2 as YYEKEE (reference sequence).

The chain combines TRBV21-1 with TRBJ1-3; the listed D gene, TRBD1, was not tested against the DNA. TRBV21-1 counts as a pseudogene. The CDR3 consists of 14 residues. CDR3 sequence: CASWHQGSGNTIYF. DNA for the CDR3: TGTGCCAGCTGGCATCAGGGGTCTGGAAACACCATATATTTT.

The chain couples TRBV3-1 (or the pseudogene TRBV3-2) to TRBJ1-5; TRBD1 matches 10 bases. This CDR3 is 16 amino acids long. CDR1 LGHDT and CDR2 YNNKEL come from the germline V gene (reference sequence). V shed 4 bases, J shed 1 base, and the junction held 4 bases outside the gene matches. CDR3 region: CASSPGGQGSNQPQHF. The CDR3 coding sequence is TGTGCCAGCAGCCCCGGGGGACAGGGGAGCAATCAGCCCCAGCATTTT.

The V gene is TRBV18, the J gene TRBJ2-7; 13 positions agree with TRBD2. Germline V lookup: CDR1 KGHSH, CDR2 LQKENI. The CDR3 is 16 residues long. V shed 2 bases, J shed 1 base, and the junction held 2 bases outside the gene matches. The chain's CDR3 is CASSPGLAGVSYEQYF. The CDR3 DNA follows: TGTGCCAGCTCACCAGGACTAGCGGGAGTTTCCTACGAGCAGTACTTC.

The chain has TRBV6-5 and TRBJ1-6; a weak D match, TRBD1 (5 bases). This CDR3 has 13 residues. CDR1 MNHEY and CDR2 SVGAGI come from the germline V gene. V shed 7 bases and J shed 7 bases, with 11 bases lying between them. The CDR3 sequence is CASKPRDNSPLHF. In nucleotides, the CDR3 is TGTGCCAGCAAGCCCAGGGACAATTCACCCCTCCACTTT.

The chain combines TRBV7-3 with TRBJ2-1, with TRBD1 as a possible D gene (5 bases). This CDR3 comprises 14 residues. The germline gives CDR1 SGHTA, CDR2 FQGTGA. Trimming shortened V by 5 bases and J by 7 bases, and 15 bases separated the two germline ends. The CDR3 is CASSPTGAENEQFF. CDR3 nucleotide sequence: TGTGCCAGCAGCCCTACTGGGGCTGAAAATGAGCAGTTCTTC.

V and J are TRBV5-4 and TRBJ2-7, with 8 bases identical to TRBD1. Germline V gene sequence: CDR1 SGHNT, CDR2 YYREEE (reference sequence). Germline trimming cut 4 bases from V and 2 bases from J; bases unmatched to any gene: 2. The CDR3 is made up of 13 amino acids. CDR3 nucleotide sequence: TGTGCCAGCAGCCTGGACAGGGCCTACGAGCAGTACTTC. Translating gives CASSLDRAYEQYF.

V gene TRBV7-2 combines with J gene TRBJ1-2; D perhaps matches TRBD1 (5 bases). The ends were cut back, 1 base at V and 3 bases at J, with 15 bases in the middle. The CDR3 has 16 residues. Looked up from germline, CDR1 is SGHTA and CDR2 is FQGNSA. The CDR3 bases are TGTGCCAGCAGCTTAGATTTCACGGGGGTTGACTATGGCTACACCTTC. It yields the protein CASSLDFTGVDYGYTF.

The chain links TRBV2 to TRBJ2-7; D is ambiguous. The CDR3 totals 14 residues. Trimming took 0 bases from V and 3 from J, leaving 9 bases between them. Germline-derived CDR1 and CDR2 are SNHLY and FYNNEI. The CDR3 DNA follows: TGTGCCAGCAGTGAAGCGTCCCTCCTCTACGAGCAGTACTTC. This translates into CASSEASLLYEQYF. Using reference TRBV2 and TRBJ2-7 for the parts outside the CDR3, the full variable domain is EPEVTQTPSHQVTQMGQEVILRCVPISNHLYFYWYRQILGQKVEFLVSFYNNEISEKSEIFDDQFSVERPDGSNFTLKIRSTKLEDSAMYFCASSEASLLYEQYFGPGTRLTVT.

The chain has TRBV6-5 and TRBJ1-5, with 8 nucleotides matching TRBD1. The CDR3 contains 15 residues. V was pared by 6 bases and J by 1 base, with 5 bases of the junction left unmatched. Germline-derived CDR1 and CDR2 are MNHEY and SVGAGI. The CDR3 is CASRPDRGSNQPQHF. Here the CDR3 DNA reads TGTGCCAGCAGACCCGACAGGGGAAGCAATCAGCCCCAGCATTTT.

The rearrangement links TRBV2 to TRBJ2-2; 12 nucleotides agree with TRBD1. The CDR3 runs 15 residues. Germline V gene sequence: CDR1 SNHLY, CDR2 FYNNEI. Losses at the gene ends were 6 bases for V and 7 bases for J; bases not matched to a gene: 6. The DNA of the CDR3 is TGTGCCAGCAGAGGGGACAGGGGGCATGGCGGGGAGCTGTTTTTT. Protein: CASRGDRGHGGELFF.

This chain uses TRBV5-1 with TRBJ1-2, with a tentative D call TRBD1 (6 bases). CDR3 length: 19 amino acids. The germline gives CDR1 SGHRS, CDR2 YFSETQ. V lost 4 bases, J lost 0 bases, and 25 bases lay in between. CDR3 bases: TGCGCCAGCAGCGGCCCCTTTAAGACAGGAATACTAGCTAACTATGGCTACACCTTC. It specifies CASSGPFKTGILANYGYTF.

The genes are TRBV28 and TRBJ2-5; D possibly corresponds to TRBD1 (6 bases). The CDR3 is 15 residues long. The ends were cut back, 6 bases at V and 2 bases at J, with 16 bases in the middle. Germline V gene data show CDR1 as MDHEN and CDR2 as SYDVKM. The CDR3 DNA follows: TGTGCCAGCAGAGACAGCCGGACAGCACAAGAGACCCAGTACTTC. It yields the protein CASRDSRTAQETQYF.

The chain couples TRBV9 to TRBJ1-1, with 7 bases that match TRBD1. Per the germline V gene, CDR1 is SGDLS and CDR2 is YYNGEE. Germline trimming cut 2 bases from V and 1 base from J; bases unmatched to any gene: 8. This CDR3 is built from 16 residues. CDR3 amino acids: CASSVGSPGGNTEAFF. The CDR3 region has the DNA TGTGCCAGCAGCGTTGGGTCTCCAGGGGGGAACACTGAAGCTTTCTTT. Using reference TRBV9 and TRBJ1-1 for the parts outside the CDR3, the full variable domain is DSGVTQTPKHLITATGQRVTLRCSPRSGDLSVYWYQQSLDQGLQFLIQYYNGEERAKGNILERFSAQQFPDLHSELNLSSLELGDSALYFCASSVGSPGGNTEAFFGQGTRLTVV.

For the CDR3, the DNA is TGCGCCAGCAGCTTGACAGGGAGCTCCTACGAGCAGTACTTC. It translates to CASSLTGSSYEQYF. The chain carries TRBV5-1 and TRBJ2-7; perhaps TRBD1 as D (6 bases). CDR3 length equals 14 residues. V was shortened by 1 base and J by 0 bases, with 8 bases between the two germline ends. Germline V gives CDR1 SGHRS, CDR2 YFSETQ.

The rearrangement uses TRBV18 and TRBJ2-7, with D perhaps TRBD1 or TRBD2 (6 bases each). The CDR3 is 14 residues long. The germline V and J ends were trimmed by 3 bases and 5 bases, with 14 bases remaining between them. CDR1 and CDR2 from the germline V gene are KGHSH and LQKENI. The CDR3 protein is CASSPRLGGDEQYF. The CDR3 DNA is TGTGCCAGCTCACCCCGCCTCGGGGGCGACGAGCAGTACTTC.

J is TRBJ1-1 and V is TRBV21-1; TRBD1, the table's D call, lacks a check against the DNA. TRBV21-1 is described as a pseudogene. The CDR3 is 16 amino acids. The DNA of the CDR3 is TGTGCCAGCAGCAAAGAAGAACAGGGGATAAACACTGAAGCTTTCTTT. Protein: CASSKEEQGINTEAFF.

The chain recombines TRBV7-9 with TRBJ2-1; maybe TRBD2 (6 bases). The CDR3 runs to 16 residues. Trimming removed 1 base at V and 3 bases at J, with 13 bases between. Germline values: CDR1 SEHNR, CDR2 FQNEAQ (reference sequence). This chain's CDR3 is CASSLVGDSNYNEQFF. The CDR3, as DNA: TGTGCCAGCAGCTTAGTCGGGGACTCGAACTACAATGAGCAGTTCTTC.

The chain carries TRBV27 and TRBJ2-7; 8 nucleotides agree with TRBD1. V was pared by 3 bases and J by 7 bases, with 8 bases of the junction left unmatched. Germline V gene sequence: CDR1 MNHEY, CDR2 SMNVEV (reference sequence). This CDR3 region has 14 residues. The CDR3 is CASSFMDRVWEQYF. DNA for the CDR3: TGTGCCAGCAGTTTCATGGACAGGGTCTGGGAGCAGTACTTC.

The J gene is TRBJ1-4, the V gene TRBV5-1, with 7 nucleotides matching TRBD1. The CDR3 is 15 residues long. Looked up from germline, CDR1 is SGHRS and CDR2 is YFSETQ. The ends lost 4 bases at V and 4 bases at J; junction bases unmatched: 7. CDR3 bases: TGCGCCAGCAGCACCCAGGGGGGAGGTAATGAAAAACTGTTTTTT. Amino acid sequence: CASSTQGGGNEKLFF.

V is TRBV6-6 and J is TRBJ2-7; the D is unclear. This CDR3 region has 11 residues. Germline lookup yields CDR1 MNHNY and CDR2 SVGAGI (reference sequence). Trimming removed 6 bases from V and 12 bases from J, with 15 bases in between. The CDR3 DNA reads as TGTGCCAGCAGACACGGAGAGAGTCCGTACTTC. Translating it yields CASRHGESPYF.

The chain couples TRBV9 to TRBJ1-2, with 9 bases fitting TRBD1. V shed 4 bases and J 6 bases; nucleotides not matched to a gene: 10. Germline V CDR1 and CDR2: SGDLS, YYNGEE. CDR3 length equals 15 residues. The CDR3 DNA sequence: TGTGCCAGCAGCTCCCTCCGCGGGACAGGGAATGGCTACACCTTC. It specifies CASSSLRGTGNGYTF.

The V call is TRBV7-3, the J call TRBJ2-3; 8 nucleotides match TRBD2. The V and J ends lost 3 bases and 1 base, in that order; junction bases with no gene match: 6. CDR3 size: 16 residues. In germline, CDR1 is SGHTA, CDR2 FQGTGA. The CDR3 spells CASSLNSGMGTDTQYF. The CDR3 nucleotides are TGTGCCAGCAGCTTGAATAGCGGGATGGGCACAGATACGCAGTATTTT.

This chain links TRBV7-9 with TRBJ2-3, with a weak D call TRBD1 (5 bases). From germline, CDR1 is SEHNR and CDR2 FQNEAQ (reference sequence). Trimming cost V 2 bases and J 2 bases, with 8 bases left between them. This CDR3 contains 14 residues. The chain's CDR3 is CASSLLGLTDTQYF. The CDR3, as DNA: TGTGCCAGCAGCTTATTGGGGCTCACAGATACGCAGTATTTT.

The V call is TRBV10-3, the J call TRBJ1-2; 10 nucleotides agree with TRBD1. Germline loops: CDR1 ENHRY, CDR2 SYGVKD. The CDR3 runs 15 residues. J was trimmed by 5 bases and V by 3 bases; bases with no gene match: 6. CDR3 nucleotide sequence: TGTGCCATCAGTGAAGGGGGACAGGGGAAGTATGGCTACACCTTC. Translating it yields CAISEGGQGKYGYTF.